Below, one TCR beta chain is given with its context. The antigen is not known. The data derive from a study of cytomegalovirus exposure and HLA in healthy donors. 13 Jbeta primers and 60 Vbeta primers were used for the PCR. Original analysis: There were about 88 million unique TCR beta chains by a later count, and about 12 million of them were shared. Sequencing was performed with immunoSEQ multiplex PCR; in TCRdb, only in-frame clones are kept and a portion is missing. V, J and clone size are taken as reported in that table, and D and trimming were inferred from the DNA itself. In the table there are about 160,000 clones, less than 90% of which are singletons. The study, taken as a whole, reports: There was a cluster of highly shared sequence variants that was likely a sequencing artifact.

CDR1 and CDR2 from the germline V gene are MDHEN and SYDVKM. The CDR3 runs to 16 residues. V shed 5 bases and J 2 bases; nucleotides not matched to a gene: 6. Each donor's status was that of a healthy bone marrow donor. This sequence originates from a man younger than 35 in good health and CMV-seronegative. The gene calls are TRBV28 and TRBJ2-1, with 10 bases lining up with TRBD1. Material for sequencing was PBMCs. The CDR3, as DNA: TGTGCCAGCAGTCCCGGGACAGGGGCCCCCTACAATGAGCAGTTCTTC. Translated, it gives CASSPGTGAPYNEQFF.